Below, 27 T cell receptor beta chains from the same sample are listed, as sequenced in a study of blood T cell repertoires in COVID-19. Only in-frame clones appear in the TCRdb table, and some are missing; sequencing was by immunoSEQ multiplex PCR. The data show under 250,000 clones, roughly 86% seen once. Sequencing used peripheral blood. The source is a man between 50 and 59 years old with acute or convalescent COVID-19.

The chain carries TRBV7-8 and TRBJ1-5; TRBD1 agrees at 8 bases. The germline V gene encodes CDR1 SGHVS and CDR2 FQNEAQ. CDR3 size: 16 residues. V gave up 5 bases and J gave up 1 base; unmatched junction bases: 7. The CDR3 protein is CASSTRTGKSNQPQHF. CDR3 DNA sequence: TGTGCCAGCAGCACCCGGACAGGGAAAAGCAATCAGCCCCAGCATTTT. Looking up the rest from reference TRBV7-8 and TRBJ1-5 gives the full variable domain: GAGVSQSPRYKVAKRGQDVALRCDPISGHVSLFWYQQALGQGPEFLTYFQNEAQLDKSGLPSDRFFAERPEGSVSTLKIQRTQQEDSAVYLCASSTRTGKSNQPQHFGDGTRLSIL.

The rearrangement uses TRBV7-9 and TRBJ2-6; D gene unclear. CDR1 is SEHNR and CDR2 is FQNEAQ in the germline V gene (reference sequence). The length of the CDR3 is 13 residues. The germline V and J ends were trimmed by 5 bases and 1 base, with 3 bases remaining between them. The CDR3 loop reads CASSTSGANVLTF. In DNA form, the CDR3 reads TGTGCCAGCAGCACATCTGGGGCCAACGTCCTGACTTTC.

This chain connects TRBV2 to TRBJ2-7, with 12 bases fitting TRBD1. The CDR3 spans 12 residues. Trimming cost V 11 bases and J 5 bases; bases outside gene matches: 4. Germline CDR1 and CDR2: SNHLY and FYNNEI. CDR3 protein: CAGRDRGHEQYF. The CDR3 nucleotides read TGTGCCGGAAGGGACAGGGGGCACGAGCAGTACTTC.

The CDR3 coding sequence is TGTGCCAGTAGTATTAGGGACACAGAATACTACGAGCAGTACTTC. Its protein product is CASSIRDTEYYEQYF. The chain employs TRBV19 and TRBJ2-7, with TRBD1 as a possible D gene (6 bases). Germline loops: CDR1 LNHDA, CDR2 SQIVND (reference sequence). The V end was cut by 3 bases, the J end by 3 bases, with 15 bases between. This CDR3 is built from 15 residues.

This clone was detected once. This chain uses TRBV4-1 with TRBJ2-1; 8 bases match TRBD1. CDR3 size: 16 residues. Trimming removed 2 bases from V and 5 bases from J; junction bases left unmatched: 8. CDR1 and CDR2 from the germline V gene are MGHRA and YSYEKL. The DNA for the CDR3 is TGCGCCAGCAGCCAACCTATCCAGGGGGCCAACAATGAGCAGTTCTTC. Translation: CASSQPIQGANNEQFF.

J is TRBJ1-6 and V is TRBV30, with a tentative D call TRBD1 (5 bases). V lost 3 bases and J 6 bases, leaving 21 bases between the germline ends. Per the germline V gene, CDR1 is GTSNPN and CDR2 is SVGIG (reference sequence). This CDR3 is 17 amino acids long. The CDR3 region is CAWRAIGAGFSNSPLHF. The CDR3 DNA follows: TGTGCCTGGAGAGCCATTGGGGCCGGCTTCTCTAATTCACCCCTCCACTTT.

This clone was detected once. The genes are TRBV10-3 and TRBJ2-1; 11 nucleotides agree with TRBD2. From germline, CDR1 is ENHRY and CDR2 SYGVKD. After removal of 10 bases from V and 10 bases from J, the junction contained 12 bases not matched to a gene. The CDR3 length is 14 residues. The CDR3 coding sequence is TGTGCCACCCAGCGGGTAGCGGGAGGGCAAGAGCAGTTCTTC. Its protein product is CATQRVAGGQEQFF.

The CDR3 sequence is CASSYPGTSGDEQFF. CDR3 DNA sequence: TGTGCCAGCAGTTACCCCGGGACTAGCGGAGATGAGCAGTTCTTC. The rearrangement joins TRBV28 to TRBJ2-1, with 11 nucleotides matching TRBD2. CDR1 and CDR2 (germline): MDHEN, SYDVKM. This CDR3 spans 15 amino acids. J lost 8 bases, V lost 4 bases, and 7 bases had no gene match.

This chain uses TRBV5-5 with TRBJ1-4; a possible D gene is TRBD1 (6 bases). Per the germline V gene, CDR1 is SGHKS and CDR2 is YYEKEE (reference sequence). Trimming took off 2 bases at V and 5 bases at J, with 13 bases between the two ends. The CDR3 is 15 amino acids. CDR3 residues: CASSFRFQGNEKLFF. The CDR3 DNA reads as TGTGCCAGCAGCTTTAGGTTTCAGGGGAATGAAAAACTGTTTTTT.

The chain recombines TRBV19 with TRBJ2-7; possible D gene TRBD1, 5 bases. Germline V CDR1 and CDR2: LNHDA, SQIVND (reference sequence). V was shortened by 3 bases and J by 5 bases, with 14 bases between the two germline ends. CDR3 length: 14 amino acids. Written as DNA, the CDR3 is TGTGCCAGTAGTATCGGGCAGGGTGGCAACGAGCAGTACTTC. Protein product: CASSIGQGGNEQYF.

CDR3 loop: CASSLGGTNDEAFF. The CDR3 nucleotides read TGCGCCAGCAGCTTGGGGGGGACAAACGATGAAGCTTTCTTT. The chain employs TRBV5-1 and TRBJ1-1; a possible D gene is TRBD1 (6 bases). Trimming took 0 bases from V and 7 from J, leaving 13 bases between them. The CDR3 covers 14 residues. CDR1 is SGHRS, CDR2 YFSETQ, per germline.

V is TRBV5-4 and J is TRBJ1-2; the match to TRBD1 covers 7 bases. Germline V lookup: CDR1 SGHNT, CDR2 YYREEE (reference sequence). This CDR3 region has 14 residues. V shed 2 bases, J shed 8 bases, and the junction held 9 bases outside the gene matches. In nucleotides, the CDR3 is TGTGCCAGCAGCTTATCCAGGGGGGAATCGGGCTACACCTTC. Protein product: CASSLSRGESGYTF.

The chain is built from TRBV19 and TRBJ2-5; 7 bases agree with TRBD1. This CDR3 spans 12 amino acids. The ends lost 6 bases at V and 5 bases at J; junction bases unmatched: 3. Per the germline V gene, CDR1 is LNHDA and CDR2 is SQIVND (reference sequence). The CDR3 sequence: CASRQGYETQYF. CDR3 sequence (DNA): TGTGCCAGTAGACAGGGGTATGAGACCCAGTACTTC.

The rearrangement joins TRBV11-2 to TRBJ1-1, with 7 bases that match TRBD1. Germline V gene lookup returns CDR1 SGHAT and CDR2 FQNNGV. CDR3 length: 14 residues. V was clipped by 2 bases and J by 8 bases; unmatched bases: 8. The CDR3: CASSLSRDSLEAFF. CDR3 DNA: TGTGCCAGCAGCTTAAGCCGGGACAGTCTAGAAGCTTTCTTT.

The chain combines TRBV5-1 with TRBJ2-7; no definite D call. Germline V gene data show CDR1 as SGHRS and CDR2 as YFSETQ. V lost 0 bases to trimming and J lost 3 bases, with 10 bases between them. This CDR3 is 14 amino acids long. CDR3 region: CASSLGASLYEQYF. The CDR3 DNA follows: TGCGCCAGCAGCTTGGGGGCGAGCCTCTACGAGCAGTACTTC.

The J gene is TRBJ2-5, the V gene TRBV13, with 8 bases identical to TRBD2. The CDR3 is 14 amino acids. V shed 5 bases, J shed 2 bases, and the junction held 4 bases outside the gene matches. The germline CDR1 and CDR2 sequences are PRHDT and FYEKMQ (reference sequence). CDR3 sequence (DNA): TGTGCCAGCAGCCGAGCGGGGGAGCAAGAGACCCAGTACTTC. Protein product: CASSRAGEQETQYF.

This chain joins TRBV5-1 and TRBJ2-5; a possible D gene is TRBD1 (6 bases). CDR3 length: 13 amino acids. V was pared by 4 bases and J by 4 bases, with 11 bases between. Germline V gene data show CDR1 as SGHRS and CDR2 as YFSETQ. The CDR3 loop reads CASSIGQTETQYF. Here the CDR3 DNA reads TGCGCCAGCAGCATCGGACAGACAGAGACCCAGTACTTC.

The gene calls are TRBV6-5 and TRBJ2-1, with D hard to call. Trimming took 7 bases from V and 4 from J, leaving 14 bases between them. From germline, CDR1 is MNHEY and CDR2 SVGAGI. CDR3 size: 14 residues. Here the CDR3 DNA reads TGTGCCAGCACAGGTGGCCTCAAGTACAATGAGCAGTTCTTC. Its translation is CASTGGLKYNEQFF.

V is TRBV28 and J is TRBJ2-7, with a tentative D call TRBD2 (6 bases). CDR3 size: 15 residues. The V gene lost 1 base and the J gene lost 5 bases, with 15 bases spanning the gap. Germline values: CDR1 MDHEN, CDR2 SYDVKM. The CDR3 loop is CASSLLPGDYHEQYF. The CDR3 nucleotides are TGTGCCAGCAGTTTATTACCGGGAGATTATCACGAGCAGTACTTC. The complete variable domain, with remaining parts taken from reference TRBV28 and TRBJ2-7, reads DVKVTQSSRYLVKRTGEKVFLECVQDMDHENMFWYRQDPGLGLRLIYFSYDVKMKEKGDIPEGYSVSREKKERFSLILESASTNQTSMYLCASSLLPGDYHEQYFGPGTRLTVT.

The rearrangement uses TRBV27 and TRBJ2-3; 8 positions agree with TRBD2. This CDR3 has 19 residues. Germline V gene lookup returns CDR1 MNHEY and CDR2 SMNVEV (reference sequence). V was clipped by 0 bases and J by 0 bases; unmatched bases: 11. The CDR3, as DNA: TGTGCCAGCAGTTTATCTTGGAGAGGTAGCGGGGCTAGCACAGATACGCAGTATTTT. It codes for CASSLSWRGSGASTDTQYF.

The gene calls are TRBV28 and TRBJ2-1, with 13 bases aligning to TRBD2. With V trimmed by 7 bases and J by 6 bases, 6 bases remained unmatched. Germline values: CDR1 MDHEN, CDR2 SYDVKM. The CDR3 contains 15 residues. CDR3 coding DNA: TGTGCCAGCACCCTACTAGCGGGAGGGCCCAATGAGCAGTTCTTC. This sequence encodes CASTLLAGGPNEQFF.

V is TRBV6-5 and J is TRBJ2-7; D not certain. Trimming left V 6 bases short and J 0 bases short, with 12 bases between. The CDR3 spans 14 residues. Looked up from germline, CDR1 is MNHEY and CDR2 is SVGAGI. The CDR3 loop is CASRPPGSSYEQYF. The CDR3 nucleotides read TGTGCCAGCAGGCCCCCGGGTTCCTCCTACGAGCAGTACTTC.

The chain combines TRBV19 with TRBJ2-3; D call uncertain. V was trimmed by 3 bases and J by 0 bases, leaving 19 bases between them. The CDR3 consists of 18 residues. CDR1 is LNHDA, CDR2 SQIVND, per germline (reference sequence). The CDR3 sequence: CASSIVFRSPSSTDTQYF. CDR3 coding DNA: TGTGCCAGTAGTATTGTCTTTAGGAGTCCCTCTAGCACAGATACGCAGTATTTT.

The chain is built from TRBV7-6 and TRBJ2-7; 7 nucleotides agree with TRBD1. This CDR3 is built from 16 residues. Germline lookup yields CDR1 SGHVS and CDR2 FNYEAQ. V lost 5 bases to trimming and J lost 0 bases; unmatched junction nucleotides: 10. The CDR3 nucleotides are TGTGCCAGCAGCCCTGGACAGGTCGGAAGCTCCTACGAGCAGTACTTC. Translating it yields CASSPGQVGSSYEQYF.

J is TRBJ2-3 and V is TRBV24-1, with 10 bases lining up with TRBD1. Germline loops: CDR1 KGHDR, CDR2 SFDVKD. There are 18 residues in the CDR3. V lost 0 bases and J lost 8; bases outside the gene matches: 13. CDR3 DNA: TGTGCCACCAGTGATTTGCTTTACGGACAGGGGGAGGTTGGTACGCAGTATTTT. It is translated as CATSDLLYGQGEVGTQYF.

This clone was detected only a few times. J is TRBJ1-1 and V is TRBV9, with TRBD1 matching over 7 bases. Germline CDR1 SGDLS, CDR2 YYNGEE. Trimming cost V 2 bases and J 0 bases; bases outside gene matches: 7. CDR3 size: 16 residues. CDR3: CASSVGGQRMNTEAFF. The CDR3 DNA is TGTGCCAGCAGCGTGGGGGGACAGCGAATGAACACTGAAGCTTTCTTT.

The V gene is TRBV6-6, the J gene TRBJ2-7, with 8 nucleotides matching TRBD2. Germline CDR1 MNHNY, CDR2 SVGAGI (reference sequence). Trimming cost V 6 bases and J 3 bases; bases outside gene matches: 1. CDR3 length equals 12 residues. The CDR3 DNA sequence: TGTGCCAGCAGGACTAGCGTCTACGAGCAGTACTTC. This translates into CASRTSVYEQYF.